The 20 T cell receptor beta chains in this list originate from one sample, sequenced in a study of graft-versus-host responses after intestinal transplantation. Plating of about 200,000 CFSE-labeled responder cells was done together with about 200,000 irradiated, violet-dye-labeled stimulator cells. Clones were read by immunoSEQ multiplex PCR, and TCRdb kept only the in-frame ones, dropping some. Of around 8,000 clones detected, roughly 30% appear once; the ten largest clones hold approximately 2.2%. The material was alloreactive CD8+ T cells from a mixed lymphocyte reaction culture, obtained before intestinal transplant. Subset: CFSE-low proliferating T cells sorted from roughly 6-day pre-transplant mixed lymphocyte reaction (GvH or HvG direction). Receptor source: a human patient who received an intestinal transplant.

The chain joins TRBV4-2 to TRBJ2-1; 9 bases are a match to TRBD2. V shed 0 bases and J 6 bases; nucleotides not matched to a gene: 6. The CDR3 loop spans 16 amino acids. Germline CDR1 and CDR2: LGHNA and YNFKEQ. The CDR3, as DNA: TGTGCCAGCAGCCAAGAGTTAGCGGGAGTGAGCAATGAGCAGTTCTTC. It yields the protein CASSQELAGVSNEQFF.

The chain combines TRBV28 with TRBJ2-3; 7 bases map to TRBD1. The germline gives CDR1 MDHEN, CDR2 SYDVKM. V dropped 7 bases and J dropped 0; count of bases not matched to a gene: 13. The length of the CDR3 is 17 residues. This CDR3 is CASIDLRDRFSTDTQYF. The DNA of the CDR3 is TGTGCCAGCATCGACCTCCGGGACAGATTTAGCACAGATACGCAGTATTTT.

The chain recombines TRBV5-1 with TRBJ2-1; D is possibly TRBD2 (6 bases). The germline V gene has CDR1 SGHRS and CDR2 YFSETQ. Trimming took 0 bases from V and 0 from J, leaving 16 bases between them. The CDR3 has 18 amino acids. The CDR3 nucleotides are TGCGCCAGCAGCTTGGCGAGGCTAGCGCTAAGCTCCTACAATGAGCAGTTCTTC. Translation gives CASSLARLALSSYNEQFF.

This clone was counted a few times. This CDR3 reads CASSKSRADESSYEQYF. The CDR3 DNA sequence: TGTGCCAGCAGCAAAAGCAGAGCGGACGAGAGCTCCTACGAGCAGTACTTC. The chain links TRBV21-1 to TRBJ2-7; TRBD2, as called in the table, went unchecked against the DNA. TRBV21-1 represents a pseudogene. The CDR3 has 17 residues.

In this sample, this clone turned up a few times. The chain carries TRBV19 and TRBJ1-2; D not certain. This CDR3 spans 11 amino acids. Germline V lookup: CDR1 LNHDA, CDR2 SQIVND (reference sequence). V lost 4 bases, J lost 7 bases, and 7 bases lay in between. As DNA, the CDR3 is TGTGCCAGTAGTAACGGAGGTGGCTACACCTTC. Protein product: CASSNGGGYTF.

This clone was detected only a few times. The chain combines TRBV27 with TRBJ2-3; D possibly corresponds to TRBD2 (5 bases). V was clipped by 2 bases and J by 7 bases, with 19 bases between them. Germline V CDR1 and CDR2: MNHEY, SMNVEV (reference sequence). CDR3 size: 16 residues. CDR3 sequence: CASSLIWTSRANTQYF. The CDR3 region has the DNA TGTGCCAGCAGTTTAATCTGGACTTCGCGGGCAAATACGCAGTATTTT.

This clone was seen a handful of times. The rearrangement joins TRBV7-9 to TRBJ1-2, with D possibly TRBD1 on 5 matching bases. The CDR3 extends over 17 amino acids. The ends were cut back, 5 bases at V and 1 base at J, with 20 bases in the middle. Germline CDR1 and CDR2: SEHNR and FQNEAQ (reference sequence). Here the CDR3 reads CASSPPGGEELNYGYTF. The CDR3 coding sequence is TGTGCCAGCAGCCCCCCGGGAGGGGAAGAACTTAACTATGGCTACACCTTC.

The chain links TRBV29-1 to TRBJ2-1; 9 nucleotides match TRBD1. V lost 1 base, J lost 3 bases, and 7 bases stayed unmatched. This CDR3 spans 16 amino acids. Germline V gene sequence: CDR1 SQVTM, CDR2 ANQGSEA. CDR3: CSVEGWETGGYNEQFF. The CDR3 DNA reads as TGCAGCGTTGAAGGCTGGGAGACAGGGGGCTACAATGAGCAGTTCTTC.

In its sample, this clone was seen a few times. DNA of the CDR3: TGTGCCAGCAGCGCGGCGGGGGCGACAGATACGCAGTATTTT. Protein: CASSAAGATDTQYF. The chain links TRBV16 to TRBJ2-3; a weak D match, TRBD2 (7 bases). Germline V gene lookup returns CDR1 KGHSY and CDR2 FQNENV. The CDR3 loop spans 14 amino acids. The V and J ends lost 5 bases and 3 bases respectively, with 12 bases between them.

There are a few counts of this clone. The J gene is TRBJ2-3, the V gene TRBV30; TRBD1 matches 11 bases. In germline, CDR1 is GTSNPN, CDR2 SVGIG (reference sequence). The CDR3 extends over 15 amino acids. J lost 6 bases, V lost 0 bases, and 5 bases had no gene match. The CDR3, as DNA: TGTGCCTGGAGTGTGGGGACAGGGGGATTGGATACGCAGTATTTT. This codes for CAWSVGTGGLDTQYF.

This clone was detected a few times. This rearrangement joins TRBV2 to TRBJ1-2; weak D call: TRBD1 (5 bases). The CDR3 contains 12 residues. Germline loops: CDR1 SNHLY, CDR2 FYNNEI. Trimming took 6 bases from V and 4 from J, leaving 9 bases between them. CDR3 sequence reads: CASSRQSYGYTF. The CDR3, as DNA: TGTGCCAGCAGCCGACAGTCCTATGGCTACACCTTC.

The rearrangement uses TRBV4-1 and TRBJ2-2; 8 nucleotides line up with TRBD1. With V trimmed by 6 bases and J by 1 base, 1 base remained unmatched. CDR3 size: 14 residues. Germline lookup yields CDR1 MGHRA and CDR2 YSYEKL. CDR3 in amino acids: CASRDRVNTGELFF. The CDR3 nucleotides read TGCGCCAGCAGGGACAGGGTGAACACCGGGGAGCTGTTTTTT.

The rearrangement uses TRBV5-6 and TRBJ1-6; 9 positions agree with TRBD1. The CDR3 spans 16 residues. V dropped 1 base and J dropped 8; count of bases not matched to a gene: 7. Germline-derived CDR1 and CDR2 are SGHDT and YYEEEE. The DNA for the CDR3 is TGTGCCAGCAGCTTGCGATCGGGACAGGGCTATTCACCCCTCCACTTT. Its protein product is CASSLRSGQGYSPLHF.

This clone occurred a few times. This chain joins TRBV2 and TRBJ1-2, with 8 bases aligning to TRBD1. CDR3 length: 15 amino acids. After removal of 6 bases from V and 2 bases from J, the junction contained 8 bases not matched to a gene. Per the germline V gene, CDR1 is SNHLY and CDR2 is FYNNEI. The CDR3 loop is CASRVDRGINYGYTF. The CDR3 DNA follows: TGTGCCAGCAGAGTAGACAGGGGCATAAACTATGGCTACACCTTC.

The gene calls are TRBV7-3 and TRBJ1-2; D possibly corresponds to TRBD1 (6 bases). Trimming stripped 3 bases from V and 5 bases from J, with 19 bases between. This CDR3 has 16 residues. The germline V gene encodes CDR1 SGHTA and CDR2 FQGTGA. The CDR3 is CASSLYRVLVGYGYTF. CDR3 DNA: TGTGCCAGCAGCTTGTACAGGGTGCTAGTAGGGTATGGCTACACCTTC.

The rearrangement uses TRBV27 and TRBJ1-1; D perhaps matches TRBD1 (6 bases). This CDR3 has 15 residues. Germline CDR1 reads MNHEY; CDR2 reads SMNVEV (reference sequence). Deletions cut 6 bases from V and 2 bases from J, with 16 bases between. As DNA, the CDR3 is TGTGCCAGCAGGACAAGACAGGAACAAAACACTGAAGCTTTCTTT. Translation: CASRTRQEQNTEAFF.

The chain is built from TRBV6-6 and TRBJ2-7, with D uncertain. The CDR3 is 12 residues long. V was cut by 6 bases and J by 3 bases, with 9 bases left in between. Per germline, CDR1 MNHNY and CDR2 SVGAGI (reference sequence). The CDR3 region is CASSPEYYEQYF. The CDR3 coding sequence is TGTGCCAGCAGCCCCGAGTACTACGAGCAGTACTTC.

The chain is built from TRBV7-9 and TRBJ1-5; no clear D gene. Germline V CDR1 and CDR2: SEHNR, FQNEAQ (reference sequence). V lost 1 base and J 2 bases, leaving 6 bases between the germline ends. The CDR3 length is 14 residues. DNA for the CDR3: TGTGCCAGCAGCTTAGGTCCAGGCAATCAGCCCCAGCATTTT. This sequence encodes CASSLGPGNQPQHF. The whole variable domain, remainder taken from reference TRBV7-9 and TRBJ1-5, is DTGVSQNPRHKITKRGQNVTFRCDPISEHNRLYWYRQTLGQGPEFLTYFQNEAQLEKSRLLSDRFSAERPKGSFSTLEIQRTEQGDSAMYLCASSLGPGNQPQHFGDGTRLSIL.

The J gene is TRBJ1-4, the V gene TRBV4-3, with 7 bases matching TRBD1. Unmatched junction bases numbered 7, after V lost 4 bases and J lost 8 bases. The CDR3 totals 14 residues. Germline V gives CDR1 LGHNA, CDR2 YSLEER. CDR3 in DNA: TGCGCCAGCAGCCCCAGACAGGGACCCGAAAAACTGTTTTTT. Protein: CASSPRQGPEKLFF.

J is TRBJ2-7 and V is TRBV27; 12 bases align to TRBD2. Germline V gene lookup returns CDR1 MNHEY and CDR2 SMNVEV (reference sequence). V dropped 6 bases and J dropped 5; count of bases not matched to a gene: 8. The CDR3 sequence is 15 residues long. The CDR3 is CASSLLAGGLHEQYF. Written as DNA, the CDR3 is TGTGCCAGCAGCTTGCTAGCGGGAGGGCTCCACGAGCAGTACTTC.